A single sample gave rise to the 2 T cell receptor beta chains below, sequenced in a study of T-cell memory formation after mild COVID-19. TCRdb reprocessed the 5' RACE reads with MiXCR, giving one entry per CDR3 protein. The table shows about 260,000 distinct CDR3 sequences, with under 8.5% occurring only once. Sequencing used PBMCs or a T cell subset sorted from them (not recorded which). These receptors were collected from a man between 18 and 35 years old who had mild COVID-19 (a few samples of this study predate the infection). Cell type and time point are not known.

This clonotype occurred many times. V is TRBV19 and J is TRBJ1-5, with a tentative D call TRBD1 (6 bases). CDR1 and CDR2 from the germline V gene are LNHDA and SQIVND (reference sequence). The V end lost 4 bases, the J end lost 8 bases, and 18 bases lay between the germline ends. The CDR3 runs 15 residues. As DNA, the CDR3 is TGTGCCAGTAGTAGGGACATCCAACCGGGGGAGCCCCAGCATTTT. Translating gives CASSRDIQPGEPQHF.

This clonotype was seen more than once but under ten times. The chain links TRBV4-3 to TRBJ2-3; 9 positions agree with TRBD1. Germline lookup yields CDR1 LGHNA and CDR2 YSLEER. The CDR3 covers 15 residues. Losses at the gene ends were 1 base for V and 7 bases for J; bases not matched to a gene: 6. CDR3 region: CASSQVGTGINTQYF. CDR3 coding DNA: TGCGCCAGCAGCCAAGTGGGGACAGGGATCAATACGCAGTATTTT.